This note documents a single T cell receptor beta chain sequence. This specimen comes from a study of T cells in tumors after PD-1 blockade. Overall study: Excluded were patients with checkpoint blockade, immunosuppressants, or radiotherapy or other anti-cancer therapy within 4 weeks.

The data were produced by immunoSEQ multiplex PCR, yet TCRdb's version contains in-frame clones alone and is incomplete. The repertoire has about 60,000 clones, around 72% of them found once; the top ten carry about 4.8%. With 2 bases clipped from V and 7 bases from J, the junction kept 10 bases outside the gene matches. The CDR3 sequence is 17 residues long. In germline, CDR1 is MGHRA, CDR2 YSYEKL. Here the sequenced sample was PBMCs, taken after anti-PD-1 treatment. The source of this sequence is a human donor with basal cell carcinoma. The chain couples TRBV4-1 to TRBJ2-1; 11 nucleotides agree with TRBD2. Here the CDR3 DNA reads TGCGCCAGCAGCCAACCCTTAGCGGGGGGGCGGGGAAATGAGCAGTTCTTC. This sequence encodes CASSQPLAGGRGNEQFF.